Presented here are 6 T cell receptor beta chains from one specimen sequenced in a study of early T cells in non-severe SARS-CoV-2 infection. TCRdb analysed the 5' RACE reads with MiXCR anew, one entry per CDR3 protein. The table shows more than 45,000 distinct CDR3 sequences, with about 5.6% occurring only once. The sample taken for sequencing was whole blood. These receptors came from an adult who was a healthcare worker with PCR-confirmed SARS-CoV-2 infection or an uninfected control (not recorded which).

The rearrangement links TRBV29-1 to TRBJ2-5; unclear D gene. Trimming shortened V by 6 bases and J by 4 bases, and 18 bases separated the two germline ends. The germline gives CDR1 SQVTM, CDR2 ANQGSEA. The CDR3 has 14 amino acids. The CDR3 sequence is CSVGQDLGGETQYF. Here the CDR3 DNA reads TGCAGCGTCGGGCAGGACCTAGGCGGAGAGACCCAGTACTTC. Full variable domain (remainder filled in from reference TRBV29-1 and TRBJ2-5): SAVISQKPSRDICQRGTSLTIQCQVDSQVTMMFWYRQQPGQSLTLIATANQGSEATYESGFVIDKFPISRPNLTFSTLTVSNMSPEDSSIYLCSVGQDLGGETQYFGPGTRLLVL.

The table lists this clonotype with many counts. The chain has TRBV14 and TRBJ2-5, with D possibly matching TRBD2 (7 bases). Trimming shortened V by 3 bases and J by 0 bases, and 17 bases separated the two germline ends. Germline values: CDR1 SGHDN, CDR2 FVKESK. The CDR3 consists of 17 residues. The CDR3, as DNA: TGTGCCAGCAGCCAGACTGTCCCGGGGGGCCACCAAGAGACCCAGTACTTC. Its translation is CASSQTVPGGHQETQYF.

This clonotype was recorded a few times. This sequence joins TRBV7-9 and TRBJ2-1, with D possibly matching TRBD2 (6 bases). Trimming stripped 5 bases from V and 4 bases from J, with 15 bases between. The CDR3 spans 15 residues. Looked up from germline, CDR1 is SEHNR and CDR2 is FQNEAQ (reference sequence). The CDR3 region has the DNA TGTGCCAGCAGCCTGACTAGATTCATATACAATGAGCAGTTCTTC. This codes for CASSLTRFIYNEQFF. Filled out from reference TRBV7-9 and TRBJ2-1, the complete variable domain reads DTGVSQNPRHKITKRGQNVTFRCDPISEHNRLYWYRQTLGQGPEFLTYFQNEAQLEKSRLLSDRFSAERPKGSFSTLEIQRTEQGDSAMYLCASSLTRFIYNEQFFGPGTRLTVL.

The chain links TRBV12-3 or TRBV12-4 to TRBJ1-2; D is uncertain. V lost 3 bases and J lost 4, with 6 bases in between. The CDR3 has 12 amino acids. The CDR3 reads CASSFWGYGYTF. CDR3 DNA: TGTGCCAGCAGTTTTTGGGGCTATGGCTACACCTTC.

This clonotype was counted at least ten times. V is TRBV3-1 and J is TRBJ1-2; TRBD1 matches at 10 bases. The CDR3 is 13 amino acids. V shed 6 bases and J 8 bases; nucleotides not matched to a gene: 6. Germline CDR1 LGHDT, CDR2 YNNKEL (reference sequence). CDR3 sequence (DNA): TGTGCCAGCAGTCAGGGGACAGGGGAAGGCTACACCTTC. Residues: CASSQGTGEGYTF. Full variable domain (remainder filled in from reference TRBV3-1 and TRBJ1-2): DTAVSQTPKYLVTQMGNDKSIKCEQNLGHDTMYWYKQDSKKFLKIMFSYNNKELIINETVPNRFSPKSPDKAHLNLHINSLELGDSAVYFCASSQGTGEGYTFGSGTRLTVV.

Only a few counts were recorded for this clonotype. V usage is TRBV27 and J usage is TRBJ2-3, with 10 bases matching TRBD2. The length of the CDR3 is 17 residues. Trimming at V came to 3 bases and at J to 6 bases, leaving 12 bases not matched to a gene. The germline V gene encodes CDR1 MNHEY and CDR2 SMNVEV (reference sequence). In DNA, the CDR3 is TGTGCCAGCAGTTTCCTCTCACTAGCGGGGCATGGCGATACGCAGTATTTT. This gives the protein CASSFLSLAGHGDTQYF.